This T cell receptor (beta chain) appears in the sequencing data of a study of control samples from healthy donors and cancer patients. Sequencing used immunoSEQ multiplex PCR; TCRdb keeps in-frame clones, though not all of them. The table lists fewer than 70,000 clones, roughly 94% of them singletons. Looked up from germline, CDR1 is MNHEY and CDR2 is SMNVEV (reference sequence). Trimming left V 2 bases short and J 5 bases short, with 15 bases between. The CDR3 spans 16 residues. Specimen: blood. The rearrangement uses TRBV27 and TRBJ2-2; D may be TRBD1 (5 bases). This receptor was obtained from a man aged 30-40 years in good health. CDR3 coding DNA: TGTGCCAGCAGTTTACGAAGGGGTGTACATACCGGGGAGCTGTTTTTT. Translated: CASSLRRGVHTGELFF.